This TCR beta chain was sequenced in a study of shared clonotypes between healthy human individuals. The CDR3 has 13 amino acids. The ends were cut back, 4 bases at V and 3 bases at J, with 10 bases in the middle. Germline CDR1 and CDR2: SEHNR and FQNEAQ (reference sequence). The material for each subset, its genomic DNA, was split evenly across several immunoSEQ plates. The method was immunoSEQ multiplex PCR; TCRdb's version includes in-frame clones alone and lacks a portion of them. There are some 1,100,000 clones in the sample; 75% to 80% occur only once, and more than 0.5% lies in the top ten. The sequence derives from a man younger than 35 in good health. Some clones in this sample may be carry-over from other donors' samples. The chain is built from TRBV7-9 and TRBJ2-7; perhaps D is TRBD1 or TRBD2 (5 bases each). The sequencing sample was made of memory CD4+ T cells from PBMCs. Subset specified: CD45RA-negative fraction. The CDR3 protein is CASSWGIFYEQYF. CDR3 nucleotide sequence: TGTGCCAGCAGCTGGGGGATATTCTACGAGCAGTACTTC.